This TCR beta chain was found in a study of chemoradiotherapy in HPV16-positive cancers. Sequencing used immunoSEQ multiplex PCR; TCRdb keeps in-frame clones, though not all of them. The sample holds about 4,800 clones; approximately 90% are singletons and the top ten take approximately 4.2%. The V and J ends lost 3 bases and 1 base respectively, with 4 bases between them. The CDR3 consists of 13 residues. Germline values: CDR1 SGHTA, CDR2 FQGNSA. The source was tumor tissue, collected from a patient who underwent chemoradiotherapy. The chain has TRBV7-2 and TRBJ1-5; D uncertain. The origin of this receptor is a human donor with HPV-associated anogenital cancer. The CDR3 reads CASSFYSNQPQHF. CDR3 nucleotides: TGTGCCAGCAGCTTCTACAGCAATCAGCCCCAGCATTTT.